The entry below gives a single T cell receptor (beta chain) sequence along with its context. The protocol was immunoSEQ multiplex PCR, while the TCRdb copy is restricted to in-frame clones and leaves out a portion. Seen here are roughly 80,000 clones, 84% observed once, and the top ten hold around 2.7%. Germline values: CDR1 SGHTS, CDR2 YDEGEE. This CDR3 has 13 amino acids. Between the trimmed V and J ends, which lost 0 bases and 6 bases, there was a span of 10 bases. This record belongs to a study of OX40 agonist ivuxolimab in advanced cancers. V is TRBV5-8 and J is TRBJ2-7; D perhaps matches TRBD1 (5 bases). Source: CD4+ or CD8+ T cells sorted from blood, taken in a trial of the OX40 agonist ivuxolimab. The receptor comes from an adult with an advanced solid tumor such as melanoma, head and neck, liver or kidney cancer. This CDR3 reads CASSLARAGEQYF. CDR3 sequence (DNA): TGTGCCAGCAGCTTGGCCAGGGCAGGCGAGCAGTACTTC.